A selection of T cell receptor beta chains follows, all from one sample in a study of T cells in Graves' hyperthyroidism and ophthalmopathy. TCRdb re-derived calls from the multiplex PCR reads in MiXCR, one entry per CDR3 protein. The sample yields about 350,000 distinct CDR3 sequences, about 18% seen once. Sequenced input: blood. The receptor source for this set is a woman in her thirties with Graves' hyperthyroidism that later progressed to Graves' ophthalmopathy. The CDR3 runs from the conserved cysteine through the conserved F or W. A D gene is named only where the DNA matches it firmly. Clone size is shown for a subset of rows, as once, few, many or a class of expanded clone.

TRBD2	TRBV29-1	13	TRBJ2-5	.	TGCAGCGAAGCAGCGGGGATGGAAGAGACCCAGTACTTC	CSEAAGMEETQYF
TRBD1	TRBV20-1	14	TRBJ1-1	few	TGCAGTGTGAGTTACGGGCCAGGGGGAAACTCAGCTTTCTTT	CSVSYGPGGNSAFF
TRBD1	TRBV7-8	15	TRBJ2-7	few	TGTGCCAGCAGCCTAGAGCCGGGACAGGCCTACGAGCAGTACTTC	CASSLEPGQAYEQYF
.	TRBV7-9	13	TRBJ2-1	many	TGTGCCACGAGAGGGCTAGCTAGCAATGAGCAGTTCTTC	CATRGLASNEQFF
TRBD2	TRBV7-3	15	TRBJ2-3	.	TGTGCCAGCAGCCTTAGCGGACTAGACACAGATACGCAGTATTTT	CASSLSGLDTDTQYF
.	TRBV24-1	13	TRBJ1-2	few	TGTGCCACCAGTGATTTGGGGACGGATGGCTACACCTTC	CATSDLGTDGYTF
TRBD2	TRBV5-1	17	TRBJ2-4	few	TGCGCCAGCAGCTTGACAGCGGGGGAGGGCCTGGAAAACATTCAGTACTTC	CASSLTAGEGLENIQYF
.	TRBV28	16	TRBJ2-7	.	TGTGCCAGCATCCCCTTGGGCCGGGGACGAAACCACGAGCAGTACTTC	CASIPLGRGRNHEQYF
TRBD2	TRBV7-9	15	TRBJ2-1	.	TGTGCCAGCAGCTTAAGTAGCGGGATTAGTAATGAGCAGTTCTTC	CASSLSSGISNEQFF
.	TRBV30	12	TRBJ2-5	many	TGTGCCTGGAGTGTACAGCAAGAGACCCAGTACTTC	CAWSVQQETQYF
TRBD2	TRBV5-1	15	TRBJ2-3	many	TGCGCCAGCAGCTCCCGCGGGGGGGCAGCAGATACGCAGTATTTT	CASSSRGGAADTQYF
.	TRBV27	15	TRBJ2-5	.	TGTGCCAGCAGCCAAGATGGTTGGCCGCAAGAGACCCAGTACTTC	CASSQDGWPQETQYF
TRBD2	TRBV20-1	16	TRBJ2-1	many	TGCAGTGCACGGGGGGGAAGCGGGAGCCCCTACAATGAGCAGTTCTTC	CSARGGSGSPYNEQFF